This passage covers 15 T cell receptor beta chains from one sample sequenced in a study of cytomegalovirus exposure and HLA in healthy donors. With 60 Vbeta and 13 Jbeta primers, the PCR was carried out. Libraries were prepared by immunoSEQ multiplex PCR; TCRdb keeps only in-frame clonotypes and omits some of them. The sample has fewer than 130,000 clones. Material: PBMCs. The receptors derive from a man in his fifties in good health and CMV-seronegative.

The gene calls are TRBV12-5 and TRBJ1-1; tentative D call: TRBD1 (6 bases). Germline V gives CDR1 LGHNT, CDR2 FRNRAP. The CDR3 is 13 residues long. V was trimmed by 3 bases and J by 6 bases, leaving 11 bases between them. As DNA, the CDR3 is TGTGCTAGTGGTTTAACAGGGACCTCTGAAGCTTTCTTT. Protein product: CASGLTGTSEAFF.

The chain's CDR3 is CASSPRFPGQGVHGLTDEQYF. DNA of the CDR3: TGTGCCAGCTCACCACGCTTTCCGGGACAGGGAGTCCATGGGCTCACTGACGAGCAGTACTTC. The chain couples TRBV18 to TRBJ2-7; 9 bases fit TRBD1. Trimming removed 1 base from V and 5 bases from J; junction bases left unmatched: 24. Germline loops: CDR1 KGHSH, CDR2 LQKENI. This CDR3 spans 21 amino acids.

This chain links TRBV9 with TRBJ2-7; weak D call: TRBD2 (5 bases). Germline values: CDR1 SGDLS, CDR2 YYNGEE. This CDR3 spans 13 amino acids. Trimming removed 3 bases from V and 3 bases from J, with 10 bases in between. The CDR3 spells CASSEGLNYEQYF. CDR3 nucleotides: TGTGCCAGCAGCGAAGGACTTAACTACGAGCAGTACTTC. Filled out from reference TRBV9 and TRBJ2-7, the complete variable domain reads DSGVTQTPKHLITATGQRVTLRCSPRSGDLSVYWYQQSLDQGLQFLIQYYNGEERAKGNILERFSAQQFPDLHSELNLSSLELGDSALYFCASSEGLNYEQYFGPGTRLTVT.

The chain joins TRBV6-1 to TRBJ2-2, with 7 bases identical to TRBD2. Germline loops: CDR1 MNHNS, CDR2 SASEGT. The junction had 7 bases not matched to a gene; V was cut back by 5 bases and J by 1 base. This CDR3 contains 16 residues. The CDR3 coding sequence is TGTGCCAGCAGTAAAGGCGGGGGACGGAACACCGGGGAGCTGTTTTTT. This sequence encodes CASSKGGGRNTGELFF.

This CDR3 reads CASSADGQGGYTF. CDR3 in DNA: TGCGCCAGCAGCGCTGACGGGCAGGGAGGCTACACCTTC. The J gene is TRBJ1-2, the V gene TRBV5-1, with D possibly being TRBD1 (5 bases). The germline gives CDR1 SGHRS, CDR2 YFSETQ. The length of the CDR3 is 13 residues. V gave up 4 bases and J gave up 8 bases, with 15 bases separating them.

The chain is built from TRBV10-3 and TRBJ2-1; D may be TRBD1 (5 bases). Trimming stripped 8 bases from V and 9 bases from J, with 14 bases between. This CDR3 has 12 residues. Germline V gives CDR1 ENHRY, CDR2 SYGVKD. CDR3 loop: CAIWGEGLEQFF. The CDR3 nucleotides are TGTGCCATCTGGGGCGAAGGGCTTGAGCAGTTCTTC.

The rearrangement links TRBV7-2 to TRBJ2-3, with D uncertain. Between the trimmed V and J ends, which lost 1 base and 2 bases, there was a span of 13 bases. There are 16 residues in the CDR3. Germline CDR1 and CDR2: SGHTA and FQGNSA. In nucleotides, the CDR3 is TGTGCCAGCAGCTTAGAGGCGGCTTTACACACAGATACGCAGTATTTT. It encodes CASSLEAALHTDTQYF.

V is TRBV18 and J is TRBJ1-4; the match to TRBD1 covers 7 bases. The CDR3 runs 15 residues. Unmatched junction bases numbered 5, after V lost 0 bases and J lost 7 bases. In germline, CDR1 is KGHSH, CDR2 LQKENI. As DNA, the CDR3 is TGTGCCAGCTCACCACCTTCACACAGGGGTGAAAAACTGTTTTTT. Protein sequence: CASSPPSHRGEKLFF.

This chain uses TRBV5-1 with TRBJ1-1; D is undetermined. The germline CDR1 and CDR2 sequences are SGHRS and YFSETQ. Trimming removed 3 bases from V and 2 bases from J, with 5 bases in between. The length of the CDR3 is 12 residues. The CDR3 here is CASSSPNTEAFF. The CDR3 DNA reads TGCGCCAGCAGCTCCCCTAACACTGAAGCTTTCTTT.

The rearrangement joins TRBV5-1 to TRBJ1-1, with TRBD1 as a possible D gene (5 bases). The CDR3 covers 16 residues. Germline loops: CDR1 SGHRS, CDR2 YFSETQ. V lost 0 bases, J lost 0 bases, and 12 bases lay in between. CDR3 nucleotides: TGCGCCAGCAGCTTGGCCACACAGGCCCTGAACACTGAAGCTTTCTTT. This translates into CASSLATQALNTEAFF.

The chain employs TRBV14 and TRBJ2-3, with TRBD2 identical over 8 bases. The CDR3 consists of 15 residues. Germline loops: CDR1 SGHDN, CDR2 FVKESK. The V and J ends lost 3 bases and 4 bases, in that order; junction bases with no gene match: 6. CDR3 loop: CASSHSAGVADTQYF. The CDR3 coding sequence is TGTGCCAGCAGCCATTCAGCGGGAGTAGCAGATACGCAGTATTTT. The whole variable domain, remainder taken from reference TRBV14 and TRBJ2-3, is EAGVTQFPSHSVIEKGQTVTLRCDPISGHDNLYWYRRVMGKEIKFLLHFVKESKQDESGMPNNRFLAERTGGTYSTLKVQPAELEDSGVYFCASSHSAGVADTQYFGPGTRLTVL.

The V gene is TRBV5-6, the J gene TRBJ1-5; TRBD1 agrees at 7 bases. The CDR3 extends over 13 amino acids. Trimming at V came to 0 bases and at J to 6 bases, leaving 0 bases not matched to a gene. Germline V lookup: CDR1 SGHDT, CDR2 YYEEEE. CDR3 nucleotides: TGTGCCAGCAGCTTGGACAGGGGTCAGCCCCAGCATTTT. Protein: CASSLDRGQPQHF.

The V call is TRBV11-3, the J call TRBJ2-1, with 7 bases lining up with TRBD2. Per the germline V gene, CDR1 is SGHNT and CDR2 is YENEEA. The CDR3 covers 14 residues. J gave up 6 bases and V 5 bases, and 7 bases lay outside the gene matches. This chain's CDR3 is CASSKGLVVNEQFF. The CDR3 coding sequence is TGTGCCAGCAGCAAAGGACTAGTAGTCAATGAGCAGTTCTTC. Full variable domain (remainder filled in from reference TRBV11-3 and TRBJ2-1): EAGVVQSPRYKIIEKKQPVAFWCNPISGHNTLYWYLQNLGQGPELLIRYENEEAVDDSQLPKDRFSAERLKGVDSTLKIQPAELGDSAVYLCASSKGLVVNEQFFGPGTRLTVL.

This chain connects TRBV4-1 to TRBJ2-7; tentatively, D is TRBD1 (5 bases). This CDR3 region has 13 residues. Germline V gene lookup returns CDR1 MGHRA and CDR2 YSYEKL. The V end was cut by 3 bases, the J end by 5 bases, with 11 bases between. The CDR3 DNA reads TGCGCCAGCAGCCAGGGTCAGGGTGACGAGCAGTACTTC. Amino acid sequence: CASSQGQGDEQYF.

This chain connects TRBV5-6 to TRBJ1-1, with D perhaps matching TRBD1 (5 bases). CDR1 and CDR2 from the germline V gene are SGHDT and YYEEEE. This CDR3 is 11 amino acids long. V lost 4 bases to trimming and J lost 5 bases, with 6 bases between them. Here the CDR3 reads CASSRGTEAFF. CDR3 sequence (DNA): TGTGCCAGCAGCCGGGGGACTGAAGCTTTCTTT.